The clone carrying this T cell receptor beta chain was seen just once. Its specificity is not known. The sample comes from a study of breast tumors, draining lymph nodes, adjacent tissues. Study outcomes and limitations: Tumors had less TCR diversity than lymph nodes, more than nontumor tissue. Findings are consistent with lymph node origin and intratumoral expansion of most tumor T cells. That most tumor T cells come from lymph nodes remained unproven. Tumor and nontumor repertoires were significantly more similar in luminal-like than in basal-like breast cancer.

MiXCR, run by TCRdb on the multiplex PCR reads, gives a single entry per CDR3 protein. The data hold around 170,000 distinct CDR3 sequences, with approximately 33% observed a single time. Axillary draining lymph nodes of breast cancer patients supplied the node samples. The CDR3 is 18 residues long. Germline loops: CDR1 SGHDT, CDR2 YYEEEE. The J segment lost 4 bases and the V segment lost 3 bases, leaving 14 bases of the junction unmatched. The sample comprised axillary lymph node tissue. The clonotype was recovered from a female donor with breast cancer. Some clones in this sample may be carry-over from other donors' samples. The chain has TRBV5-6 and TRBJ1-3, with 9 bases aligning to TRBD1. The CDR3 here is CASSSAPGTGLLGNTIYF. The CDR3 DNA sequence: TGTGCCAGCAGCTCCGCCCCCGGGACAGGGCTTTTAGGAAACACCATATATTTT. The full variable domain, its missing parts supplied by reference TRBV5-6 and TRBJ1-3, is DAGVTQSPTHLIKTRGQQVTLRCSPKSGHDTVSWYQQALGQGPQFIFQYYEEEERQRGNFPDRFSGHQFPNYSSELNVNALLLGDSALYLCASSSAPGTGLLGNTIYFGEGSWLTVV.